The rows below give T cell receptor beta chains drawn from one sample of a study of blood T cells in healthy people across ages. Each CDR3 protein gets one entry after TCRdb re-called the 5' RACE reads with MiXCR. The table shows 1.5 million to 1.9 million distinct CDR3 sequences, with under 55% occurring only once. Sequencing was carried out using blood. These receptors were taken from a woman aged 18-29 years in good health. Both conserved end residues are part of each CDR3. A D gene is named only where the DNA matches it firmly. Expanded clones are given a class, and other clones once, few, many or no size at all.

clone_size: many; j_call: TRBJ1-2; v_call: TRBV5-1; d_call: -; cdr3_aa: CASSLSGNGYTF; cdr3_nt: TGTGCCAGCAGCTTATCGGGGAACGGCTACACCTTC
clone_size: -; j_call: TRBJ2-3; v_call: TRBV11-2; d_call: TRBD2; cdr3_aa: CASSSPPGLAGVDTQYF; cdr3_nt: TGTGCCAGCAGCTCCCCACCCGGACTAGCGGGAGTAGATACGCAGTATTTT
clone_size: -; j_call: TRBJ2-7; v_call: TRBV20-1; d_call: TRBD2; cdr3_aa: CSVPSGKEHEQYF; cdr3_nt: TGCAGTGTGCCTAGCGGGAAAGAACACGAGCAGTACTTC
clone_size: few; j_call: TRBJ2-5; v_call: TRBV20-1; d_call: -; cdr3_aa: CSAPIRGWYQETQYF; cdr3_nt: TGCAGTGCCCCGATCCGCGGTTGGTACCAAGAGACCCAGTACTTC
clone_size: -; j_call: TRBJ1-1; v_call: TRBV20-1; d_call: -; cdr3_aa: CSARVRMNTEAFF; cdr3_nt: TGCAGTGCTAGAGTACGCATGAACACTGAAGCTTTCTTT
clone_size: once; j_call: TRBJ1-3; v_call: TRBV2; d_call: -; cdr3_aa: CASSEEGNTIYF; cdr3_nt: TGTGCCAGCAGTGAGGAAGGAAACACCATATATTTT
clone_size: -; j_call: TRBJ2-7; v_call: TRBV12-3/TRBV12-4; d_call: -; cdr3_aa: CASAWLGNEQYF; cdr3_nt: TGTGCCAGCGCGTGGTTGGGCAATGAGCAGTACTTC
clone_size: few; j_call: TRBJ2-5; v_call: TRBV9; d_call: -; cdr3_aa: CASSVGGYWGTRGETQYF; cdr3_nt: TGTGCCAGCAGCGTAGGTGGCTATTGGGGAACTAGAGGGGAGACCCAGTACTTC
clone_size: -; j_call: TRBJ2-5; v_call: TRBV12-3/TRBV12-4; d_call: TRBD2; cdr3_aa: CATSGGFRETQYF; cdr3_nt: TGTGCCACGTCGGGAGGGTTCAGGGAGACCCAGTACTTC
clone_size: -; j_call: TRBJ2-7; v_call: TRBV29-1; d_call: -; cdr3_aa: CSVEDSSAYEQYF; cdr3_nt: TGCAGCGTTGAGGACAGTTCGGCCTACGAGCAGTACTTC
clone_size: -; j_call: TRBJ2-1; v_call: TRBV20-1; d_call: -; cdr3_aa: CSARDQPPYEQFF; cdr3_nt: TGCAGTGCTAGAGATCAACCCCCCTACGAGCAGTTCTTC
clone_size: -; j_call: TRBJ2-1; v_call: TRBV29-1; d_call: -; cdr3_aa: CSVPIRPSSYNEQFF; cdr3_nt: TGCAGCGTTCCCATAAGGCCAAGCTCCTACAATGAGCAGTTCTTC
clone_size: many; j_call: TRBJ1-1; v_call: TRBV7-2; d_call: -; cdr3_aa: CASSYQTGLNTEAFF; cdr3_nt: TGTGCCAGCAGCTATCAAACAGGGTTGAACACTGAAGCTTTCTTT
clone_size: few; j_call: TRBJ2-1; v_call: TRBV12-5; d_call: TRBD2; cdr3_aa: CASGPGTSGYNEQFF; cdr3_nt: TGTGCTAGTGGTCCGGGGACTAGCGGGTACAATGAGCAGTTCTTC
clone_size: few; j_call: TRBJ1-1; v_call: TRBV4-1; d_call: TRBD1; cdr3_aa: CASSQDPSGGTEAFF; cdr3_nt: TGCGCCAGCAGCCAAGACCCTTCAGGGGGCACTGAAGCTTTCTTT
clone_size: -; j_call: TRBJ2-1; v_call: TRBV15; d_call: TRBD1; cdr3_aa: CATSRVQGKPYNEQFF; cdr3_nt: TGTGCCACCAGCAGAGTACAGGGGAAACCCTACAATGAGCAGTTCTTC
clone_size: few; j_call: TRBJ2-5; v_call: TRBV24-1; d_call: -; cdr3_aa: CATSDSLRGETQYF; cdr3_nt: TGTGCCACCAGTGATTCCCTCCGGGGGGAGACCCAGTACTTC
clone_size: few; j_call: TRBJ2-3; v_call: TRBV7-2; d_call: -; cdr3_aa: CASSLGLTPTVDTQYF; cdr3_nt: TGTGCCAGCAGCTTAGGGCTCACCCCGACAGTAGATACGCAGTATTTT
clone_size: few; j_call: TRBJ2-3; v_call: TRBV4-3; d_call: TRBD2; cdr3_aa: CASSRVLAGTTDTQYF; cdr3_nt: TGCGCCAGTAGCCGAGTACTAGCGGGGACCACAGATACGCAGTATTTT
clone_size: many; j_call: TRBJ2-7; v_call: TRBV5-1; d_call: TRBD1; cdr3_aa: CASSTGQSYEQYF; cdr3_nt: TGTGCCAGCAGCACGGGACAGAGCTACGAGCAGTACTTC
clone_size: -; j_call: TRBJ2-1; v_call: TRBV5-1; d_call: TRBD2; cdr3_aa: CASSFGGSSCNEQFF; cdr3_nt: TGCGCCAGCAGCTTTGGCGGGAGCTCCTGCAATGAGCAGTTCTTC
clone_size: -; j_call: TRBJ2-3; v_call: TRBV10-3; d_call: TRBD2; cdr3_aa: CATTSGSHTDTQYF; cdr3_nt: TGTGCCACGACTAGCGGATCGCACACAGATACGCAGTATTTT
clone_size: once; j_call: TRBJ2-3; v_call: TRBV7-9; d_call: -; cdr3_aa: CASSPGLGTQYF; cdr3_nt: TGTGCCAGCAGCCCTGGATTGGGTACGCAGTATTTT
clone_size: -; j_call: TRBJ2-7; v_call: TRBV20-1; d_call: -; cdr3_aa: CSASEGNSPYEQYF; cdr3_nt: TGCAGTGCTAGCGAGGGAAACTCCCCCTACGAGCAGTACTTC
clone_size: -; j_call: TRBJ2-3; v_call: TRBV7-3; d_call: -; cdr3_aa: CASSPGSGTDTLYF; cdr3_nt: TGTGCCAGCAGCCCGGGGAGCGGCACAGATACGCTGTATTTT
clone_size: -; j_call: TRBJ2-7; v_call: TRBV5-1; d_call: TRBD1; cdr3_aa: CASSVGTGSNEQYF; cdr3_nt: TGCGCCAGCAGCGTCGGGACAGGGAGTAATGAGCAGTACTTC
clone_size: once; j_call: TRBJ1-6; v_call: TRBV20-1; d_call: -; cdr3_aa: CSASGRPVRLPLHF; cdr3_nt: TGCAGTGCTTCGGGACGGCCCGTAAGGTTGCCCCTCCACTTT
clone_size: -; j_call: TRBJ1-4; v_call: TRBV9; d_call: -; cdr3_aa: CASSTGFQEKLFF; cdr3_nt: TGTGCCAGCAGCACGGGCTTTCAGGAAAAACTGTTTTTT
clone_size: many; j_call: TRBJ2-7; v_call: TRBV29-1; d_call: -; cdr3_aa: CSVGTDSYEQYF; cdr3_nt: TGCAGCGTTGGGACAGACTCCTACGAGCAGTACTTC
clone_size: once; j_call: TRBJ1-1; v_call: TRBV14; d_call: -; cdr3_aa: CASSQDLGLGAFF; cdr3_nt: TGTGCCAGCAGCCAAGATTTGGGGTTAGGGGCTTTCTTT
clone_size: few; j_call: TRBJ2-1; v_call: TRBV20-1; d_call: TRBD1; cdr3_aa: CSAPQGQGSGGTYNEQFF; cdr3_nt: TGCAGTGCTCCCCAGGGACAGGGCTCTGGTGGAACCTACAATGAGCAGTTCTTC
clone_size: -; j_call: TRBJ2-2; v_call: TRBV6-2/TRBV6-3; d_call: TRBD2; cdr3_aa: CASSYMPGGVAGELFF; cdr3_nt: TGTGCCAGCAGTTACATGCCGGGAGGGGTCGCCGGGGAGCTGTTTTTT
clone_size: -; j_call: TRBJ2-5; v_call: TRBV12-3/TRBV12-4; d_call: -; cdr3_aa: CASSLDTEEETQYF; cdr3_nt: TGTGCCAGCAGCCTTGACACAGAAGAAGAGACCCAGTACTTC
clone_size: few; j_call: TRBJ2-4; v_call: TRBV3-1; d_call: TRBD1; cdr3_aa: CASSLGTALAKNIQYF; cdr3_nt: TGTGCCAGCAGCCTCGGGACAGCTTTAGCCAAAAACATTCAGTACTTC
clone_size: few; j_call: TRBJ2-7; v_call: TRBV20-1; d_call: -; cdr3_aa: CSARDRRWGASSYEQYF; cdr3_nt: TGCAGTGCTAGAGATCGGAGGTGGGGCGCGAGTAGTTACGAGCAGTACTTC
clone_size: few; j_call: TRBJ1-1; v_call: TRBV6-5; d_call: -; cdr3_aa: CASNRNTEAFF; cdr3_nt: TGTGCCAGCAATCGGAACACTGAAGCTTTCTTT
clone_size: -; j_call: TRBJ2-1; v_call: TRBV29-1; d_call: -; cdr3_aa: CSGGTGEQFF; cdr3_nt: TGCAGCGGGGGTACAGGGGAGCAGTTCTTC